The clone carrying this T cell receptor (beta chain) occurred once. Other DNA sequences of this sample code for an identical CDR3. The data were taken from a study of blood T cell repertoires in COVID-19. As for the study in general: Donors in Cohort 3 who had recovered were those with two negative PCRs, healthcare professional clearance, or resolution of their symptoms. COVID-19 samples from acute and convalescent phases originated in the United States, Italy and Spain. T cells, B-cell-depleted T cells, or PBMCs supplied cDNA or gDNA.

This CDR3 region has 13 residues. Germline CDR1 reads SEHNR; CDR2 reads FQNEAQ (reference sequence). After removal of 4 bases from V and 10 bases from J, the junction contained 4 bases not matched to a gene. Measured with immunoSEQ multiplex PCR; TCRdb has only the in-frame clones, and not every one. This table holds roughly 150,000 clones, 70% to 80% found once. Assignment of participants to cohorts was predicated upon participant-reported clinical history. The chain uses TRBV7-9 and TRBJ1-6; the match to TRBD1 covers 7 bases. The sequence was obtained from a woman aged 70-85 years in a cohort exposed to, infected with or recovered from COVID-19 (not recorded which). Sequencing was performed on PBMCs or T cells enriched from blood (not recorded which). The CDR3 bases are TGTGCCAGCAGCTCTACAGGGGACTCACCCCTCCACTTT. The encoded protein is CASSSTGDSPLHF.